The T cell receptor (beta chain) described here comes from a study of identical twins. Study conclusions and caveats: Sharing of beta out-of-frame sequences by twins showed a weaker excess. Twin sharing of out-of-frame TCR alpha was underestimated by models in monozygotic pairs. Abundant beta clonotypes from cord blood had fewer insertions, unlike memory repertoires, which showed none.

CDR1 and CDR2 from the germline V gene are SEHNR and FQNEAQ (reference sequence). This CDR3 region has 14 residues. V dropped 4 bases and J dropped 1 base, with 8 bases sitting between them. Unique molecular identifiers were present on the cDNA, which also gained a universal primer site by template switching. One entry per CDR3 protein results from TCRdb running MiXCR on the 5' RACE reads. The sample carries hundreds of thousands of distinct CDR3 sequences, roughly 6% recorded once. This clonotype was observed many times. Antigen: not known. The TCR was taken from a man aged 18 to 30 in good health. Sequencing used naive T cells sorted from blood. V is TRBV7-9 and J is TRBJ1-3; tentatively, D is TRBD1 (6 bases). This chain's CDR3 is CASSWTDSGNTIYF. The CDR3 DNA reads as TGTGCCAGCAGCTGGACAGATTCTGGAAACACCATATATTTT.